Each of the 25 T cell receptor beta chains below was sequenced from the same sample in a study of T cell repertoires in cytomegalovirus infection. Using its own MiXCR run on the reads, TCRdb lists one record per CDR3 protein. The sample holds some 940,000 distinct CDR3 sequences; around 30% are singletons and the top ten take 11% to 15%. Which antigens these TCRs recognize remains unknown. Source: cultured CD8+ T cells from PBMCs, taken from culture after CMV antigen stimulation. The receptors were sampled from a human donor in good health (CMV status not recorded). Some clones in this sample may be carry-over from other donors' samples.

Details on this clonotype: One junction end disagrees with the germline gene, perhaps due to a read error. The chain links TRBV7-6 to TRBJ1-5; weak D call: TRBD1 (5 bases). Germline V lookup: CDR1 SGHVS, CDR2 FNYEAQ. This CDR3 is built from 17 residues. The DNA for the CDR3 is TGTGTCAGCAGCCCCGGGGGGGGGGGATATAGCAATCAGCCCCAGCATTTT. It codes for CVSSPGGGGYSNQPQHF.

With respect to this clonotype: A junction boundary mismatches the germline segment, possibly from a read error. V is TRBV12-3 or TRBV12-4 and J is TRBJ1-2, with 8 bases that match TRBD1. This CDR3 has 14 residues. In nucleotides, the CDR3 is TGTGCCAGCAGTGAGGACAGGGTGAACTATGGCTACAGCTTC. Translated: CASSEDRVNYGYSF.

This clonotype showed up many times. The chain is built from TRBV7-6 and TRBJ1-1; the match to TRBD1 covers 7 bases. Germline CDR1 reads SGHVS; CDR2 reads FNYEAQ. This CDR3 comprises 12 residues. With V trimmed by 4 bases and J by 8 bases, 4 bases remained unmatched. CDR3 amino acids: CASSSGGGEAFF. CDR3 bases: TGTGCCAGCAGCTCGGGAGGGGGCGAAGCTTTCTTT.

This clonotype was counted only a few times. The V gene is TRBV7-9, the J gene TRBJ1-5, with TRBD1 as a possible D gene (5 bases). Per the germline V gene, CDR1 is SEHNR and CDR2 is FQNEAQ (reference sequence). The CDR3 extends over 16 amino acids. Between the trimmed V and J ends, which lost 1 base and 9 bases, there was a span of 19 bases. The CDR3 loop reads CASSLGRDRGVGPQHF. The CDR3 coding sequence is TGTGCCAGCAGCTTAGGCCGGGACCGAGGGGTTGGGCCCCAGCATTTT.

The chain has TRBV6-1 and TRBJ2-7; tentative D call: TRBD2 (6 bases). This CDR3 has 16 residues. Germline V gene lookup returns CDR1 MNHNS and CDR2 SASEGT. The V gene lost 1 base and the J gene lost 4 bases, with 17 bases spanning the gap. The CDR3 nucleotides read TGTGCCAGCAGTGAAGACACAGGAGGGGTCCCTTACGAGCAGTACGTC. It yields the protein CASSEDTGGVPYEQYV.

The rearrangement joins TRBV9 to TRBJ2-1; 9 bases fit TRBD2. In germline, CDR1 is SGDLS, CDR2 YYNGEE. Losses at the gene ends were 0 bases for V and 7 bases for J; bases not matched to a gene: 5. This CDR3 is built from 15 residues. CDR3 DNA sequence: TGTGCCAGCAGCGTAGACTTCACTAGCGGGAATGAGCAGTTCTTC. This sequence encodes CASSVDFTSGNEQFF.

The V call is TRBV7-2, the J call TRBJ2-7; D not resolved. This CDR3 is built from 13 residues. Per the germline V gene, CDR1 is SGHTA and CDR2 is FQGNSA. V lost 2 bases and J 5 bases, leaving 10 bases between the germline ends. CDR3 loop: CASSLTQWHEQYF. The CDR3 nucleotides are TGTGCCAGCAGCTTAACCCAGTGGCACGAGCAGTACTTC.

The CDR3 nucleotides are TGTGCCAGCAGTGAAGTCGAACGGGCTACGCAGTATTTT. This codes for CASSEVERATQYF. This sequence joins TRBV6-1 and TRBJ2-3, with D unclear. V lost 1 base and J lost 8, with 10 bases in between. This CDR3 region has 13 residues. Germline values: CDR1 MNHNS, CDR2 SASEGT.

The J gene is TRBJ2-3, the V gene TRBV9; D gene ambiguous. V dropped 0 bases and J dropped 4 bases, with 6 bases sitting between them. Looked up from germline, CDR1 is SGDLS and CDR2 is YYNGEE. This CDR3 has 13 amino acids. CDR3 DNA: TGTGCCAGCAGCGTAGTAGTAGCAGATACGCAGTATTTT. Its translation: CASSVVVADTQYF.

The rearrangement joins TRBV24-1 to TRBJ1-6; a possible D gene is TRBD1 (5 bases). CDR1 is KGHDR, CDR2 SFDVKD, per germline. The CDR3 contains 17 residues. V was pared by 4 bases and J by 6 bases, with 18 bases between. The DNA for the CDR3 is TGTGCCACCAGTGAGAAAGGAGGGGCCGGGTTTAATTCACCCCTCCACTTT. Residues: CATSEKGGAGFNSPLHF.

The CDR3 loop reads CASGPEQPYSGANVLTF. For the CDR3, the DNA is TGTGCCAGCGGCCCTGAACAGCCATACTCTGGGGCCAACGTCCTGACTTTC. The chain links TRBV6-5 to TRBJ2-6, with D unclear. The ends were cut back, 8 bases at V and 0 bases at J, with 17 bases in the middle. CDR3 length: 17 amino acids. CDR1 MNHEY and CDR2 SVGAGI come from the germline V gene.

The chain couples TRBV12-3 or TRBV12-4 to TRBJ2-7, with D perhaps being TRBD1 or TRBD2 (5 bases each). This CDR3 comprises 15 residues. The V gene lost 5 bases and the J gene lost 3 bases, with 17 bases spanning the gap. CDR3 coding DNA: TGTGCCAGCAGTGGGGGAAAGGGGACCTTCTACGAGCAGTACGTC. Its translation is CASSGGKGTFYEQYV.

The chain couples TRBV7-9 to TRBJ1-4; D not certain. The germline V gene encodes CDR1 SEHNR and CDR2 FQNEAQ (reference sequence). V gave up 3 bases and J gave up 6 bases, with 5 bases separating them. The CDR3 is 12 amino acids. The CDR3 DNA reads as TGTGCCAGCAGCTTCTTGGATGAAAAACTGTTTTTT. It yields the protein CASSFLDEKLFF.

The V call is TRBV27, the J call TRBJ1-2; perhaps TRBD1 as D (5 bases). The V end lost 9 bases, the J end lost 7 bases, and 21 bases lay between the germline ends. CDR3 length: 14 residues. The V gene's germline CDR1 is MNHEY and CDR2 SMNVEV (reference sequence). For the CDR3, the DNA is TGTGCCAGTGGGCCCGGGACTGATCCTCTTGGCTACACCTTC. It codes for CASGPGTDPLGYTF.

V usage is TRBV7-6 and J usage is TRBJ2-1; TRBD2 matches 16 bases. With 5 bases clipped from V and 6 bases from J, the junction kept 13 bases outside the gene matches. Germline CDR1 SGHVS, CDR2 FNYEAQ. The CDR3 has 19 amino acids. The CDR3 reads CASSVTPGLAGGWGNEQFF. CDR3 in DNA: TGTGCCAGCAGCGTAACTCCGGGACTAGCGGGGGGGTGGGGCAATGAGCAGTTCTTC.

The chain carries TRBV6-2 or TRBV6-3 and TRBJ2-6; D possibly corresponds to TRBD2 (5 bases). From germline, CDR1 is MNHEY and CDR2 SVGEGT. The CDR3 covers 19 residues. V gave up 2 bases and J gave up 0 bases, with 17 bases separating them. The CDR3: CASSYGRRRWDSGANVLTF. The CDR3 region has the DNA TGTGCCAGCAGTTACGGTCGGCGGAGGTGGGACTCTGGGGCCAACGTCCTGACTTTC.

About this clonotype: It may be a read error: a sequence one base away is much more abundant. The V and J genes are TRBV12-3 or TRBV12-4 and TRBJ1-3, with TRBD1 identical over 8 bases. Trimming removed 5 bases from V and 4 bases from J; junction bases left unmatched: 10. The CDR3 consists of 16 residues. CDR3: CASSPNAGGGGNTIYF. The CDR3 coding sequence is TGTGCCAGCAGTCCTAATGCAGGGGGCGGCGGAAACACCATATATTTT.

This sequence joins TRBV27 and TRBJ1-1; D is unresolved. Trimming took off 5 bases at V and 5 bases at J, with 15 bases between the two ends. The CDR3 is made up of 14 amino acids. Germline CDR1 is MNHEY and CDR2 is SMNVEV (reference sequence). CDR3 amino acids: CASSPPGVRTEAFF. The CDR3 bases are TGTGCCAGCAGTCCGCCCGGGGTGCGGACTGAAGCTTTCTTT.

This CDR3 is CASSIEYEQFF. The CDR3 DNA sequence: TGTGCCAGTAGTATAGAGTATGAGCAGTTCTTC. The rearrangement joins TRBV19 to TRBJ2-1; D gene ambiguous. This CDR3 spans 11 amino acids. With 0 bases removed from V and 8 bases from J, the gap between germline ends came to 2 bases. Germline V lookup: CDR1 LNHDA, CDR2 SQIVND (reference sequence).

About this clonotype itself: This may arise from a read error, as a much more abundant clone is one base away. The rearrangement uses TRBV7-9 and TRBJ2-3; the D gene is possibly TRBD2 (6 bases). Germline lookup yields CDR1 SEHNR and CDR2 FQNEAQ (reference sequence). The CDR3 covers 14 residues. The V gene lost 11 bases and the J gene lost 0 bases, with 15 bases spanning the gap. CDR3 DNA: TGTGCCCGTCTTGCGGGGACGAGCACAGATACGCAGTATTTT. Translated, it gives CARLAGTSTDTQYF.

The chain couples TRBV29-1 to TRBJ2-1; a possible D gene is TRBD2 (5 bases). This CDR3 is 15 amino acids long. Trimming removed 1 base from V and 3 bases from J, with 13 bases in between. Germline assignment: CDR1 SQVTM and CDR2 ANQGSEA. In DNA form, the CDR3 reads TGCAGCGTTGAAGGGGAGAAGGGTTACTACAATGAGCAGTTCTTC. Its protein product is CSVEGEKGYYNEQFF.

V is TRBV10-3 and J is TRBJ2-3, with TRBD1 matching 7 bases. J was trimmed by 2 bases and V by 8 bases; bases with no gene match: 10. The CDR3 length is 15 residues. Germline V gives CDR1 ENHRY, CDR2 SYGVKD. The CDR3 is CAIGGQENYTDTQYF. For the CDR3, the DNA is TGTGCCATCGGCGGACAGGAGAATTACACAGATACGCAGTATTTT.

The chain carries TRBV9 and TRBJ2-1, with D maybe TRBD1 (6 bases). V dropped 3 bases and J dropped 9 bases, with 10 bases sitting between them. Looked up from germline, CDR1 is SGDLS and CDR2 is YYNGEE. CDR3 length equals 12 residues. CDR3 DNA: TGTGCCAGCAGCGACAGGGATAGTGAGCAGTTCTTC. Protein product: CASSDRDSEQFF.

This clonotype was seen more than once but under ten times. The CDR3 loop is CASSRRQGYTEAFF. Here the CDR3 DNA reads TGTGCCAGCAGTCGACGACAGGGGTACACTGAAGCTTTCTTT. The chain carries TRBV28 and TRBJ1-1, with 8 bases that match TRBD1. Unmatched junction bases numbered 5, after V lost 5 bases and J lost 3 bases. The germline CDR1 and CDR2 sequences are MDHEN and SYDVKM. The CDR3 covers 14 residues. The full variable domain, rest sourced from reference TRBV28 and TRBJ1-1, is DVKVTQSSRYLVKRTGEKVFLECVQDMDHENMFWYRQDPGLGLRLIYFSYDVKMKEKGDIPEGYSVSREKKERFSLILESASTNQTSMYLCASSRRQGYTEAFFGQGTRLTVV.

This clonotype was found many times. The chain carries TRBV10-3 and TRBJ1-5, with TRBD1 matching 7 bases. The CDR3 sequence is 17 residues long. Trimming took 4 bases from V and 1 from J; bases not matched to a gene: 10. Germline-derived CDR1 and CDR2 are ENHRY and SYGVKD. The CDR3 is CAISVTRGWESNQPQHF. CDR3 nucleotides: TGTGCCATCAGTGTGACCAGGGGGTGGGAGAGCAATCAGCCCCAGCATTTT.